This TCR beta chain was identified in a study of a mutant IDH1 vaccine in newly diagnosed glioma. Time point: week 47, end of study. It was 300 ug of mutant IDH1 20-mer peptide that made up each vaccine dose, given with topical imiquimod. Comments on this clone: As yet, its antigen is unknown.

CDR3 length: 13 residues. V was shortened by 3 bases and J by 7 bases, with 10 bases between the two germline ends. In germline, CDR1 is SGHNT, CDR2 YENEEA. Method: immunoSEQ multiplex PCR; TCRdb's copy keeps in-frame clones and lacks some. The sample includes 50,000 to 65,000 clones, roughly four fifths seen only once; the top ten take 3.2%. The sequence was obtained from a woman aged 50 to 65 with glioma. The chain joins TRBV11-3 to TRBJ2-1; D may be TRBD1 (6 bases). The material was PBMCs, obtained from a glioma patient whose treatment included an IDH1 peptide vaccine. The CDR3 coding sequence is TGTGCCAGCAGCTTCAGGGGTAGGAATGAGCAGTTCTTC. Its protein product is CASSFRGRNEQFF.